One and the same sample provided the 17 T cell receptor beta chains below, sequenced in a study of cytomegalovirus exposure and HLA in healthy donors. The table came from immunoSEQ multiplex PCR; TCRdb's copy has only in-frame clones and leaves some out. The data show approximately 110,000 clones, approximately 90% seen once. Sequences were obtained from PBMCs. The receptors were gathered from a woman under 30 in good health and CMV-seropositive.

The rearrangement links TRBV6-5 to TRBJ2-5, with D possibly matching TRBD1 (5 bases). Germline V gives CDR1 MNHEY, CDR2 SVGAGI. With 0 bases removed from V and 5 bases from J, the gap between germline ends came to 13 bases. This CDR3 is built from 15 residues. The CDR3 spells CASSYSRGSGETQYF. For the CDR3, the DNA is TGTGCCAGCAGTTACTCGAGAGGTTCAGGGGAGACCCAGTACTTC.

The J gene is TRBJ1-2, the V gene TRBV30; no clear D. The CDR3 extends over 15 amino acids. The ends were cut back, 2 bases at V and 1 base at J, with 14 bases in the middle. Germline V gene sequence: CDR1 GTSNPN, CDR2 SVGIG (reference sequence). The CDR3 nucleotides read TGTGCCTGGAGTCTAGTGAGGGTCTATAACTATGGCTACACCTTC. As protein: CAWSLVRVYNYGYTF.

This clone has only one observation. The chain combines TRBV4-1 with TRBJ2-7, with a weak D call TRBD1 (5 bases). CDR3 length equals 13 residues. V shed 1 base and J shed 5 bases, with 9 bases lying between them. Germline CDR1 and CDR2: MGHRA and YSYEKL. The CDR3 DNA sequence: TGCGCCAGCAGCCAAGTACCAGGGCACGAGCAGTACTTC. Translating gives CASSQVPGHEQYF.

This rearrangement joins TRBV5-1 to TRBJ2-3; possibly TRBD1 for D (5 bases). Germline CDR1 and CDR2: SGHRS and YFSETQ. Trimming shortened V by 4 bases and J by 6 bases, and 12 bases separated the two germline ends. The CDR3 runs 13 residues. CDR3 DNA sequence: TGCGCCAGCAGCCGCTCAGGGCGGGATACGCAGTATTTT. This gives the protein CASSRSGRDTQYF.

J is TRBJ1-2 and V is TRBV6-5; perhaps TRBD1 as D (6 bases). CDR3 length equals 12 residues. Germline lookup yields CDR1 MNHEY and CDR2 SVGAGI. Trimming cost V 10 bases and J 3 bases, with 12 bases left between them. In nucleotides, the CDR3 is TGTGCCACCCGGACAGTCGACTATGGCTACACCTTC. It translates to CATRTVDYGYTF.

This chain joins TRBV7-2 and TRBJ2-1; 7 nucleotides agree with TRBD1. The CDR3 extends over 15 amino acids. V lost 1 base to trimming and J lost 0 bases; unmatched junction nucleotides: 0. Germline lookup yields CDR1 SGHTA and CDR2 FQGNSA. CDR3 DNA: TGTGCCAGCAGCTTAGGGGACAGCTCCTACAATGAGCAGTTCTTC. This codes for CASSLGDSSYNEQFF.

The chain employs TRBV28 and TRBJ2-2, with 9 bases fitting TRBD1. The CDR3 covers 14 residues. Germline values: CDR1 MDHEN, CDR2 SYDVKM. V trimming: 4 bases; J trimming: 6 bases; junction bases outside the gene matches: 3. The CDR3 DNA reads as TGTGCCAGCAGTTCGGGACAGGGCTCCGGGGAGCTGTTTTTT. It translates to CASSSGQGSGELFF.

The CDR3 DNA is TGTGCCAGCAGCTTAGTACAGGTTCCGAGCACAGATACGCAGTATTTT. Residues: CASSLVQVPSTDTQYF. The V call is TRBV7-2, the J call TRBJ2-3; the D gene is possibly TRBD1 (5 bases). This CDR3 contains 16 residues. Looked up from germline, CDR1 is SGHTA and CDR2 is FQGNSA. V lost 1 base and J 0 bases, leaving 11 bases between the germline ends.

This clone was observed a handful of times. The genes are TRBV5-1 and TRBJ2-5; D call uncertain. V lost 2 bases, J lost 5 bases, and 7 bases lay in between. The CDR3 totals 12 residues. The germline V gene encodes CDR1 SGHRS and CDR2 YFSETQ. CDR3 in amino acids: CASSLRSETQYF. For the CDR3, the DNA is TGCGCCAGCAGCTTACGGTCGGAGACCCAGTACTTC.

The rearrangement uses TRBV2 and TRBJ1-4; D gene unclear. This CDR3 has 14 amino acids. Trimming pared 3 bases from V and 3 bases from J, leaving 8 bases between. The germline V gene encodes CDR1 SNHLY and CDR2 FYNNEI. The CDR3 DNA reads TGTGCCAGCAGTGATGACAAAGCTAATGAAAAACTGTTTTTT. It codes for CASSDDKANEKLFF.

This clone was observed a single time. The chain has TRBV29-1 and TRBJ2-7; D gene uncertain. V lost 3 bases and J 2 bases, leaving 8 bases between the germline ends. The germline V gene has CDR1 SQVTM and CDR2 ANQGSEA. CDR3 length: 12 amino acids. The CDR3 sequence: CSVEVRPYEQYF. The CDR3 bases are TGCAGCGTTGAGGTCAGGCCCTACGAGCAGTACTTC.

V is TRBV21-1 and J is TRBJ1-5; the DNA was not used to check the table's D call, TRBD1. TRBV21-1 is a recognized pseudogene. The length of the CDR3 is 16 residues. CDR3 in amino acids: CASSTRTGPHGQPQHF. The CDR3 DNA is TGTGCCAGCAGCACTCGGACAGGTCCGCATGGTCAGCCCCAGCATTTT.

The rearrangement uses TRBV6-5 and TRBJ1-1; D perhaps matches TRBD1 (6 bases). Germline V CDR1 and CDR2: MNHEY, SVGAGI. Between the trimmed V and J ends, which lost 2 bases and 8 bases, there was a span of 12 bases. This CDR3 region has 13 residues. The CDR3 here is CASSYLQGREAFF. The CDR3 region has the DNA TGTGCCAGCAGTTACCTCCAGGGGCGCGAAGCTTTCTTT.

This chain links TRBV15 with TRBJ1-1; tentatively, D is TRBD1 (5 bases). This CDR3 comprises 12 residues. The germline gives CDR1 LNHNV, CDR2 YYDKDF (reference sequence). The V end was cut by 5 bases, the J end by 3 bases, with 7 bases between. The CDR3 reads CATSRQYTEAFF. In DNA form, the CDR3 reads TGTGCCACCAGCCGACAGTACACTGAAGCTTTCTTT.

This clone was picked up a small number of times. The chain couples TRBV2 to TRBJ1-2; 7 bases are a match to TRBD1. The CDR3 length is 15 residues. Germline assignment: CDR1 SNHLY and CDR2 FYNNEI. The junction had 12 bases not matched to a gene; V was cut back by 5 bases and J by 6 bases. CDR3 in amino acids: CASSQLRDSQNGYTF. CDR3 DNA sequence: TGTGCCAGCAGTCAGCTCCGGGACAGCCAGAATGGCTACACCTTC.

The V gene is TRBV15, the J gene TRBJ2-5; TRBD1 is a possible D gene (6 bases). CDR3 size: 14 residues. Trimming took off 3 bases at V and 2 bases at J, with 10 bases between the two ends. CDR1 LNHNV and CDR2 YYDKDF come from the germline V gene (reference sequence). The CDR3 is CATSSLDRQETQYF. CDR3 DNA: TGTGCCACCAGCAGTCTTGACAGGCAAGAGACCCAGTACTTC.

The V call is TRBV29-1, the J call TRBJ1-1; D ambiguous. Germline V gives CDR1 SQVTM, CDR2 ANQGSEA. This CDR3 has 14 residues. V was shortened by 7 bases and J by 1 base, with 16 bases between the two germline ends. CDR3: CSANQPRQNTEAFF. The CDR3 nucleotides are TGCAGCGCTAACCAGCCGAGACAGAACACTGAAGCTTTCTTT. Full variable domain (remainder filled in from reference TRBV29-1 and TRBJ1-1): SAVISQKPSRDICQRGTSLTIQCQVDSQVTMMFWYRQQPGQSLTLIATANQGSEATYESGFVIDKFPISRPNLTFSTLTVSNMSPEDSSIYLCSANQPRQNTEAFFGQGTRLTVV.